The present entry profiles one T cell receptor (beta chain) with its context. Germline assignment: CDR1 MDHEN and CDR2 SYDVKM. The CDR3 totals 16 residues. This specimen belongs to a study of CXCR3-negative and CXCR3-positive naive CD8 T cells. The TRB cDNA libraries were prepared by 5' RACE with UMI labels. For each CDR3 protein, TCRdb gives one entry from its re-call of the 5' RACE reads, without DNA. Found here are over 100,000 distinct CDR3 sequences; the top ten clones hold 0.29%. Material: naive CXCR3- CD8+ T cells from blood. Subset described: CD45RO-CCR7+CD27+CD95- naive CD8+ T cells lacking CXCR3 (TNR3-). The source is a human donor in good health. Some clones in this sample may be carry-over from other donors' samples. The V and J genes are TRBV28 and TRBJ2-3; as DNA is missing, the TRBD1 call by TCRdb cannot be tested. The CDR3 protein is CASSTQGGQDTATQYF.